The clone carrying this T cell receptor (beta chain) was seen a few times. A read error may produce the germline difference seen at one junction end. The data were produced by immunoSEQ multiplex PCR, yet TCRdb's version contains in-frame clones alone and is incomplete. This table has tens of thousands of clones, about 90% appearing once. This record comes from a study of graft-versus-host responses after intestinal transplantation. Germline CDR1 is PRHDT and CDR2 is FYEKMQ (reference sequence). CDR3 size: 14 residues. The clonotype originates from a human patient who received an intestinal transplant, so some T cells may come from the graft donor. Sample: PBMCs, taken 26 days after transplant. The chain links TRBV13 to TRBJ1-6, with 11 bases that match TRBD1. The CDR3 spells CASSFRTGGEAKCF. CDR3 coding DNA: TGTGCCAGCAGCTTTCGGACAGGGGGCGAGGCCAAGTGCTTT.